These 23 T cell receptor beta chains originate from one sample sequenced in a study of preoperative IRX-2 immunotherapy in early breast cancer. This sample's treatment: preoperative locoregional IRX-2 cytokine immunotherapy. Assay: immunoSEQ multiplex PCR; the TCRdb copy retains only in-frame clones and omits some. The table lists about 98,000 clones, more than 80% of them singletons, with about 1.9% in the top ten. The sequencing used tumor tissue, collected after IRX-2 immunotherapy. These receptors originate from a human donor with breast cancer.

This chain uses TRBV18 with TRBJ2-7; D is ambiguous. Trimming pared 4 bases from V and 5 bases from J, leaving 9 bases between. Germline V lookup: CDR1 KGHSH, CDR2 LQKENI. This CDR3 has 12 residues. The CDR3 nucleotides are TGTGCCAGCTCACAAAAGGGTGACGAGCAGTACTTC. It is translated as CASSQKGDEQYF.

J is TRBJ1-1 and V is TRBV6-8; D call uncertain. The CDR3 sequence is 15 residues long. Per the germline V gene, CDR1 is MNHGY and CDR2 is SAAAGT. The V end was cut by 7 bases, the J end by 0 bases, with 15 bases between. The CDR3 DNA is TGTGCCAGCACCCCGAGAGGCGGTTTGAACACTGAAGCTTTCTTT. Encoded protein: CASTPRGGLNTEAFF.

V and J are TRBV5-1 and TRBJ2-5; D is perhaps TRBD1 (6 bases). The CDR3 is made up of 14 amino acids. V gave up 4 bases and J gave up 5 bases, with 15 bases separating them. Germline CDR1 SGHRS, CDR2 YFSETQ. The CDR3 region is CASSEPQGFETQYF. The CDR3, as DNA: TGCGCCAGCAGCGAACCACAGGGTTTCGAGACCCAGTACTTC. Drawing the rest from reference TRBV5-1 and TRBJ2-5, the complete variable domain is KAGVTQTPRYLIKTRGQQVTLSCSPISGHRSVSWYQQTPGQGLQFLFEYFSETQRNKGNFPGRFSGRQFSNSRSEMNVSTLELGDSALYLCASSEPQGFETQYFGPGTRLLVL.

This chain links TRBV5-1 with TRBJ1-6; 9 nucleotides line up with TRBD1. Germline loops: CDR1 SGHRS, CDR2 YFSETQ. CDR3 size: 14 residues. V trimming: 8 bases; J trimming: 9 bases; junction bases outside the gene matches: 9. CDR3 in amino acids: CASRWDRDFSPLHF. For the CDR3, the DNA is TGCGCCAGTAGGTGGGACAGGGACTTTTCACCCCTCCACTTT.

Only a few counts were recorded for this clone. This chain connects TRBV18 to TRBJ1-2, with D unclear. CDR1 and CDR2 (germline): KGHSH, LQKENI. The CDR3 contains 12 residues. V was clipped by 3 bases and J by 6 bases, with 8 bases between them. The DNA of the CDR3 is TGTGCCAGCTCACCCAAGGGCGATGGCTACACCTTC. This encodes CASSPKGDGYTF. Full variable domain (missing parts from reference TRBV18 and TRBJ1-2): NAGVMQNPRHLVRRRGQEARLRCSPMKGHSHVYWYRQLPEEGLKFMVYLQKENIIDESGMPKERFSAEFPKEGPSILRIQQVVRGDSAAYFCASSPKGDGYTFGSGTRLTVV.

Concerning this clone itself: In the same sample, other DNA sequences code for this CDR3. V is TRBV6-8 and J is TRBJ1-1; D is uncertain. Germline CDR1 is MNHGY and CDR2 is SAAAGT. The CDR3 is made up of 12 amino acids. Trimming stripped 4 bases from V and 1 base from J, with 4 bases between. The CDR3 DNA reads as TGTGCCAGCAGTTCCGCGAACACTGAAGCTTTCTTT. Encoded protein: CASSSANTEAFF.

The CDR3 here is CASSIWTGKTDTQYF. Here the CDR3 DNA reads TGTGCCAGTAGTATTTGGACAGGGAAGACAGATACGCAGTATTTT. The chain couples TRBV19 to TRBJ2-3, with 8 positions matching TRBD1. Germline-derived CDR1 and CDR2 are LNHDA and SQIVND (reference sequence). The CDR3 sequence is 15 residues long. After removal of 3 bases from V and 3 bases from J, the junction contained 5 bases not matched to a gene.

The rearrangement joins TRBV5-1 to TRBJ1-3; D gene uncertain. CDR3 length: 14 amino acids. Germline loops: CDR1 SGHRS, CDR2 YFSETQ. V lost 2 bases, J lost 2 bases, and 8 bases lay in between. The chain's CDR3 is CASSLGGTGNTIYF. CDR3 sequence (DNA): TGCGCCAGCAGCTTAGGAGGGACTGGAAACACCATATATTTT. The variable domain in full, completed from reference TRBV5-1 and TRBJ1-3, reads KAGVTQTPRYLIKTRGQQVTLSCSPISGHRSVSWYQQTPGQGLQFLFEYFSETQRNKGNFPGRFSGRQFSNSRSEMNVSTLELGDSALYLCASSLGGTGNTIYFGEGSWLTVV.

The chain couples TRBV5-1 to TRBJ2-7; perhaps TRBD2 as D (6 bases). This CDR3 spans 14 amino acids. The germline V gene has CDR1 SGHRS and CDR2 YFSETQ. V lost 4 bases, J lost 4 bases, and 15 bases lay in between. The CDR3 protein is CASSPSGERYEQYF. Written as DNA, the CDR3 is TGCGCCAGCAGCCCCTCGGGGGAAAGATACGAGCAGTACTTC.

There are a few counts of this clone. The chain recombines TRBV14 with TRBJ1-6; perhaps TRBD1 as D (6 bases). Trimming left V 3 bases short and J 12 bases short, with 15 bases between. The CDR3 is 14 residues long. The germline gives CDR1 SGHDN, CDR2 FVKESK. For the CDR3, the DNA is TGTGCCAGCAGCCATCAGAAGGGGGGGGTACCCCTCCACTTT. Protein: CASSHQKGGVPLHF. The full variable domain, completed using reference TRBV14 and TRBJ1-6, is EAGVTQFPSHSVIEKGQTVTLRCDPISGHDNLYWYRRVMGKEIKFLLHFVKESKQDESGMPNNRFLAERTGGTYSTLKVQPAELEDSGVYFCASSHQKGGVPLHFGNGTRLTVT.

The J gene is TRBJ1-4, the V gene TRBV6-8, with TRBD1 as a possible D gene (6 bases). V was shortened by 8 bases and J by 7 bases, with 20 bases between the two germline ends. This CDR3 region has 15 residues. Germline assignment: CDR1 MNHGY and CDR2 SAAAGT. The CDR3 DNA reads as TGTGCCAGCCACGGGTATCAGGGGTCGGCTGAAAAACTGTTTTTT. Its translation: CASHGYQGSAEKLFF.

This clone appeared a single time. The V and J genes are TRBV28 and TRBJ1-2, with 7 positions matching TRBD1. The V segment lost 7 bases and the J segment 4 bases; nucleotides outside the gene matches: 9. CDR1 and CDR2 (germline): MDHEN, SYDVKM. CDR3 length: 14 residues. The CDR3 spells CASNSRGQPYGYTF. In nucleotides, the CDR3 is TGTGCCAGCAATTCACGGGGACAGCCCTATGGCTACACCTTC.

The V gene is TRBV6-8, the J gene TRBJ1-2; D uncertain. CDR1 is MNHGY, CDR2 SAAAGT, per germline. The CDR3 length is 13 residues. Between the trimmed V and J ends, which lost 10 bases and 10 bases, there was a span of 22 bases. The CDR3 nucleotides read TGTGCCATCACCGACCGGACGGATATGGTCTACACCTTC. As protein: CAITDRTDMVYTF.

The chain couples TRBV11-3 to TRBJ2-5, with 11 bases matching TRBD1. The V gene end was trimmed by 6 bases and the J gene end by 5 bases; junction bases not matched to a gene: 11. The CDR3 runs to 16 residues. The germline CDR1 and CDR2 sequences are SGHNT and YENEEA. In nucleotides, the CDR3 is TGTGCCAGCAGTTCCCGGACAGGGGGCCTAGTGGAGACCCAGTACTTC. It yields the protein CASSSRTGGLVETQYF. Full variable domain (rest looked up from reference TRBV11-3 and TRBJ2-5): EAGVVQSPRYKIIEKKQPVAFWCNPISGHNTLYWYLQNLGQGPELLIRYENEEAVDDSQLPKDRFSAERLKGVDSTLKIQPAELGDSAVYLCASSSRTGGLVETQYFGPGTRLLVL.

This sequence joins TRBV19 and TRBJ2-3; the D is unclear. Trimming removed 4 bases at V and 4 bases at J, with 3 bases between. The CDR3 consists of 11 residues. Germline V lookup: CDR1 LNHDA, CDR2 SQIVND (reference sequence). The CDR3 DNA sequence: TGTGCCAGTAGTAGTTCAGATACGCAGTATTTT. Translating it yields CASSSSDTQYF.

This chain links TRBV1 with TRBJ1-1. TRBV1 is recorded as a pseudogene. This CDR3 region has 14 residues. The CDR3 loop reads CASSQAEQTPEAFF. The CDR3, as DNA: TGCGCCAGCAGCCAAGCGGAACAAACCCCTGAAGCTTTCTTT.

The rearrangement links TRBV10-2 to TRBJ1-1, with 10 bases fitting TRBD1. Germline V lookup: CDR1 WSHSY, CDR2 SAAADI. The CDR3 is 15 amino acids. V lost 0 bases, J lost 6 bases, and 4 bases stayed unmatched. The CDR3 spells CASSESGTGESEAFF. DNA of the CDR3: TGCGCCAGCAGTGAGTCTGGGACAGGGGAATCTGAAGCTTTCTTT.

CDR3 nucleotide sequence: TGTGCCAGCAGTTACTCGCCTGGGCAGTGGGAGTACTATGGCTACACCTTC. It specifies CASSYSPGQWEYYGYTF. The chain is built from TRBV6-8 and TRBJ1-2; no firm D call. The germline V gene encodes CDR1 MNHGY and CDR2 SAAAGT. CDR3 size: 17 residues. Trimming left V 0 bases short and J 3 bases short, with 17 bases between.

This clone was observed once. The chain is built from TRBV28 and TRBJ2-7, with a tentative D call TRBD1 (6 bases). V lost 6 bases, J lost 6 bases, and 21 bases lay in between. The length of the CDR3 is 15 residues. Germline CDR1 and CDR2: MDHEN and SYDVKM. The CDR3 DNA follows: TGTGCCAGCAGCCCCAGGGACATCTCCTGGAGCGAGCAGTACTTC. Translating it yields CASSPRDISWSEQYF. The full variable domain, in which reference TRBV28 and TRBJ2-7 provide the parts outside the CDR3, is DVKVTQSSRYLVKRTGEKVFLECVQDMDHENMFWYRQDPGLGLRLIYFSYDVKMKEKGDIPEGYSVSREKKERFSLILESASTNQTSMYLCASSPRDISWSEQYFGPGTRLTVT.

The chain joins TRBV15 to TRBJ2-7, with a weak D call TRBD1 (7 bases). The CDR3 consists of 18 residues. Trimming took off 0 bases at V and 1 base at J, with 19 bases between the two ends. Germline CDR1 LNHNV, CDR2 YYDKDF (reference sequence). In DNA form, the CDR3 reads TGTGCCACCAGCAGAGATCGGCGGAGGGGGCTTACGTCCTACGAGCAGTACTTC. Protein sequence: CATSRDRRRGLTSYEQYF.

The rearrangement joins TRBV15 to TRBJ1-4, with D possibly TRBD1 on 6 matching bases. This CDR3 spans 18 amino acids. Germline loops: CDR1 LNHNV, CDR2 YYDKDF (reference sequence). V was pared by 3 bases and J by 0 bases, with 17 bases between. CDR3 coding DNA: TGTGCCACCAGCAGGAGTAGCAGGGGCCGAGCAACTAATGAAAAACTGTTTTTT. The encoded protein is CATSRSSRGRATNEKLFF.

In this sample, this clone turned up a few times. The chain couples TRBV28 to TRBJ2-7; D remains unclear. The CDR3 length is 12 residues. V gave up 3 bases and J gave up 7 bases, with 10 bases separating them. The V gene's germline CDR1 is MDHEN and CDR2 SYDVKM. CDR3 bases: TGTGCCAGCAGTTTCCCGTCGGGTGAGCAGTACTTC. Protein sequence: CASSFPSGEQYF.

This clone was seen a handful of times. V and J are TRBV6-8 and TRBJ1-5; D uncertain. CDR1 MNHGY and CDR2 SAAAGT come from the germline V gene. CDR3 size: 13 residues. V lost 6 bases to trimming and J lost 1 base, with 7 bases between them. In DNA, the CDR3 is TGTGCCAGCAGATTGGACAGCAATCAGCCCCAGCATTTT. This codes for CASRLDSNQPQHF.